This paragraph covers one TCR beta chain sequence. This specimen belongs to a study of tumor-infiltrating lymphocytes in localized non-small cell lung cancer. The V segment lost 5 bases and the J segment 5 bases; nucleotides outside the gene matches: 5. CDR3 length equals 14 residues. Germline V gene lookup returns CDR1 SGHTA and CDR2 FQGTGA. Only in-frame clones appear in the TCRdb table, and some are missing; sequencing was by immunoSEQ multiplex PCR. The sample includes just over 7,000 clones, 74% of them seen just once. The sequence came from a human donor with non-small cell lung cancer. Sequenced sample: uninvolved lung tissue not adjacent to the tumor. The chain uses TRBV7-3 and TRBJ1-3; the match to TRBD1 covers 8 bases. CDR3 region: CASSEGTGRNTIYF. The CDR3 DNA is TGTGCCAGCAGCGAAGGGACAGGTCGAAACACCATATATTTT.